This record looks at one T cell receptor (beta chain) sequence and its context. The data were obtained in a study of blood T cell repertoires in COVID-19. Study overall: PBMCs, B-cell-depleted T cells, or T cells were the source of the cDNA or gDNA that made up the material.

Germline lookup yields CDR1 LGHNA and CDR2 YSLEER. The CDR3 contains 16 residues. V was pared by 0 bases and J by 5 bases, with 10 bases of the junction left unmatched. In the source study's methods: Quantification of nucleated cells was approximated via reference gene primer amplification. Clones were sequenced by immunoSEQ multiplex PCR, and TCRdb holds only the in-frame ones, with some missing. D and trimming come from the DNA, and the V and J calls and clone size come from that table. The sample holds approximately 97,000 clones, about 85% seen once. The sequence came from a man older than 75 with acute or convalescent COVID-19. Sequencing used peripheral blood. This chain uses TRBV4-3 with TRBJ2-7, with 7 bases identical to TRBD1. The CDR3 is CASSQDVNRGVHEQYF. In nucleotides, the CDR3 is TGCGCCAGCAGCCAAGACGTGAACAGGGGAGTGCACGAGCAGTACTTC.